This TCR beta chain was captured by sequencing in a study of shared clonotypes between healthy human individuals. Germline V gene lookup returns CDR1 MNHEY and CDR2 SMNVEV (reference sequence). This CDR3 has 14 amino acids. Trimming left V 3 bases short and J 5 bases short, with 10 bases between. TCRdb keeps only in-frame clones here, not all; method: immunoSEQ multiplex PCR. The sample gives about 820,000 clones, 80% to 95% of which show up once; less than 25% is in the top ten. It was CD45RO-negative cells, positively selected for CCR7, that made up naive CD8 cells, with terminally differentiated effector memory CD45RA+ cells excluded.

The material sequenced was naive CD8+ T cells sorted from blood. This clonotype was sampled from a young man in good health. The chain joins TRBV27 to TRBJ1-4; no clear D. The CDR3 spells CASSLRVANEKLFF. The CDR3 DNA reads as TGTGCCAGCAGTTTGAGGGTTGCCAATGAAAAACTGTTTTTT.